The following is a TCR beta chain sequence with its context. Genomic DNA (around 2 micrograms) was obtained from cryopreserved PBMCs for construction of TCR beta libraries. The data were produced by immunoSEQ multiplex PCR, yet TCRdb's version contains in-frame clones alone and is incomplete. In the table there are some 10,000 clones, roughly 83% of which are singletons. This sample was included in a study of cytotoxic CD8 clonotypes in ibrutinib-treated CLL. On the study more broadly: In all, approximately ten patients were relapsed/refractory, about 15 were treatment-naive and fewer than 18 were IGHV unmutated.

V shed 2 bases and J shed 0 bases, with 16 bases lying between them. Germline CDR1 GTSNPN, CDR2 SVGIG (reference sequence). The CDR3 loop spans 16 amino acids. The TCR comes from a human donor with chronic lymphocytic leukemia. The sequences come from PBMCs, collected at disease progression, from a patient treated with ibrutinib. The gene calls are TRBV30 and TRBJ1-2; D gene uncertain. CDR3 sequence: CAWSSWPMVSNYGYTF. In DNA form, the CDR3 reads TGTGCCTGGAGTTCTTGGCCCATGGTCTCTAACTATGGCTACACCTTC.